This TCR beta chain comes out of a study of CD8 T cells in ankylosing spondylitis. Points from the study as a whole: Some of the motif variants had earlier been found in reactive arthritis patients' fluid and blood. Researchers reportedly found disease-linked clones significantly enriched in matched ankylosing spondylitis synovial fluid. Typical of ankylosing spondylitis blood, it appeared, was a TCR beta motif of under 10 highly homologous variants.

Researchers built TCR beta libraries using quantitative 5'-RACE with molecular barcodes. TCRdb ran MiXCR on the 5' RACE reads and lists one entry per CDR3 protein. The sample holds roughly 700,000 distinct CDR3 sequences; under 20% are singletons and the top ten take approximately 18%. In regard to this clonotype: Its antigen is not known.

The length of the CDR3 is 15 residues. The V gene's germline CDR1 is LGHDT and CDR2 YNNKEL (reference sequence). V lost 1 base and J lost 4, with 13 bases in between. The V gene is TRBV3-1, the J gene TRBJ1-1; D is uncertain. The sequence was collected from a male donor with ankylosing spondylitis. Sequences were obtained from blood, either unsorted or a sorted T cell fraction (not recorded which). The CDR3 DNA is TGTGCCAGCAGCCAAGGTCTGGGAGTGAGCACTGAAGCTTTCTTT. It yields the protein CASSQGLGVSTEAFF. Full variable domain (missing parts from reference TRBV3-1 and TRBJ1-1): DTAVSQTPKYLVTQMGNDKSIKCEQNLGHDTMYWYKQDSKKFLKIMFSYNNKELIINETVPNRFSPKSPDKAHLNLHINSLELGDSAVYFCASSQGLGVSTEAFFGQGTRLTVV.